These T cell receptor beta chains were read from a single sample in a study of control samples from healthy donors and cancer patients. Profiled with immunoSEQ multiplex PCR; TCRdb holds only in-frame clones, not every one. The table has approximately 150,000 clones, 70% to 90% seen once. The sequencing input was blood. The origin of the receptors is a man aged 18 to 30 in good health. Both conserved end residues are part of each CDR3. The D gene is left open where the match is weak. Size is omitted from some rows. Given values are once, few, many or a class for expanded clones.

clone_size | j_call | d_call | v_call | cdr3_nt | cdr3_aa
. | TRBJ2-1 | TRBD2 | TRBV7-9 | TGTGCCAGCAGCTTAGGGTCTAGCGGGGGGTCCAATGAGCAGTTCTTC | CASSLGSSGGSNEQFF
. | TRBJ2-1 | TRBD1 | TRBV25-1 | TGTGCCAGCAGTGAGCAGGGGGCCTTACTTGAGCAGTTCTTC | CASSEQGALLEQFF
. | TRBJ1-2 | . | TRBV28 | TGTGCCAGCAGTTTCTCTATCGGGCTAAACATCTATGGCTACACCTTC | CASSFSIGLNIYGYTF
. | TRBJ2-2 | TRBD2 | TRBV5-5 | TGTGCCAGCAGCTTGACTAGCGGGGGGATCACCGGGGAGCTGTTTTTT | CASSLTSGGITGELFF
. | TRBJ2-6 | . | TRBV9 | TGTGCCAGCAGCGTAAGCAGGGCTGGGGCCAACGTCCTGACTTTC | CASSVSRAGANVLTF
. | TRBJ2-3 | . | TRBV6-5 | TGTGCCACCGCGGACACCACTAGCACAGATACGCAGTATTTT | CATADTTSTDTQYF
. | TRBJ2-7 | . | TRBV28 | TGTGCCAGCGGTACCCCGGGGATCGAGCAGTACTTC | CASGTPGIEQYF
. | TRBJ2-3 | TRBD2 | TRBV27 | TGTGCCAGCACAACCATAGCGGGGGAAACAGATACGCAGTATTTT | CASTTIAGETDTQYF
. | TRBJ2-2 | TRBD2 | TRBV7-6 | TGTGCCAGCAGCTTAACTAGCGGGGTCTACACCGGGGAGCTGTTTTTT | CASSLTSGVYTGELFF
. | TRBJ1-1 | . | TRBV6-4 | TGTGCCAGCAGTGACAGGGAGAACACTGAAGCTTTCTTT | CASSDRENTEAFF
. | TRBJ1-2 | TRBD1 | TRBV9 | TGTGCCAGCAGCGCGACAGGGGGACTGGTAGGAACCTTC | CASSATGGLVGTF
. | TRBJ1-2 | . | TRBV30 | TGTGCCTGGAGTATGGATTCTAACTATGGCTACACCTTC | CAWSMDSNYGYTF
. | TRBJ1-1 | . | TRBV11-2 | TGTGCCAGCAGCCTCGGGGGGGGAGATAAGACTGAAGCTTTCTTT | CASSLGGGDKTEAFF
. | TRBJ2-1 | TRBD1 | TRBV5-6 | TGTGCCAGCAGCTTGGGGTATTTAGGACAGGGGTTCAATGAGCAGTTCTTC | CASSLGYLGQGFNEQFF
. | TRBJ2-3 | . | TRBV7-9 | TGTGCCAGCAGCTTGGACAGCACAGATACGCAGTATTTT | CASSLDSTDTQYF
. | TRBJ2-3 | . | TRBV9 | TGTGCCAGCAGCCCAATATTGGCAGATACGCAGTATTTT | CASSPILADTQYF
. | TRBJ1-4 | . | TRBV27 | TGTGCCAGCAGTCGCATCAAAAATGAAAAACTGTTTTTT | CASSRIKNEKLFF
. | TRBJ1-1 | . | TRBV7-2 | TGTGCCAGCAGTCCTCACACAGACACTGAAGCTTTCTTT | CASSPHTDTEAFF
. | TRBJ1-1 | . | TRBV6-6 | TGTGCCAGCAGTGCAGGGATTGAAGCTTTCTTT | CASSAGIEAFF
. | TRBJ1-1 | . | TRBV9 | TGTGCCAGCAGCCCCTGGACGCGCAACACTGAAGCTTTCTTT | CASSPWTRNTEAFF
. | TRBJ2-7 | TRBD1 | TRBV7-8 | TGTGCCAGCAGCTTAGGGGCAGGGGGCTCCTACGAGCAGTACTTC | CASSLGAGGSYEQYF
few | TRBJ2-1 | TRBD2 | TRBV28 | TGTGCCAGCAGTTTTGGGCGGGGGGGCCGTCTCAATGAGCAGTTCTTC | CASSFGRGGRLNEQFF
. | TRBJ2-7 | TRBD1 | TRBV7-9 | TGTGCCAGCAGCGCCGGGCATGGAACAGGGGGCACCTACGAGCAGTACTTC | CASSAGHGTGGTYEQYF
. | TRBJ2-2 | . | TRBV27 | TGTGCCAGCAGTTTAATGGCCACCGGGGAGCTGTTTTTT | CASSLMATGELFF
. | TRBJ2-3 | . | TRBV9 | TGTGCCAGCAGCCTCCGGGGTTCCACAGATACGCAGTATTTT | CASSLRGSTDTQYF
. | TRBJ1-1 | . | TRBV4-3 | TGCGCCAGCAGCCAAGGGGCCTCTACAGGGCGCGACACTGAAGCTTTCTTT | CASSQGASTGRDTEAFF
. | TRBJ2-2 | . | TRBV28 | TGTGCCAGCAGTTCCCCGGAGATGGCGGATTCCGGGGAGCTGTTTTTT | CASSSPEMADSGELFF
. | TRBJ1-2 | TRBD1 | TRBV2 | TGTGCCAGCGCGGGACAGAGGTATGGCTACACCTTC | CASAGQRYGYTF
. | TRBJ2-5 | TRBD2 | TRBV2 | TGTGCCAGCAGAAGACTAGCGGGGGGGAGAGAGACCCAGTACTTC | CASRRLAGGRETQYF
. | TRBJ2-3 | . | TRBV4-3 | TGCGCCAGCAGCCCATCCGTTTTTTACAGAGACGGGGGCACAGATACGCAGTATTTT | CASSPSVFYRDGGTDTQYF
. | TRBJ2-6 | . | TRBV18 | TGTGCCAGCTCACGGGATTTGGACAGCCTTTCTGGGGCCAACGTCCTGACTTTC | CASSRDLDSLSGANVLTF
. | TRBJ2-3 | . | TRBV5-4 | TGTGCCAGCAGCCGTAATAGCGGTGGAGATACGCAGTATTTT | CASSRNSGGDTQYF
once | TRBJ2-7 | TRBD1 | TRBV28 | TGTGCCAGCAGTGCCCCCCAGGGGCAGGGGGCCTACGAGCAGTACTTC | CASSAPQGQGAYEQYF
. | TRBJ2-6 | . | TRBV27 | TGTGCCAGCAGGGCGAACAGGGTTGGGGCCAACGTCCTGACTTTC | CASRANRVGANVLTF
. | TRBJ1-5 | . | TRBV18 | TGTGCCAGCTCACCGGGTTTGGACAGTTCCCAGCATTTT | CASSPGLDSSQHF
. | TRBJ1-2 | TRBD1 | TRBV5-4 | TGTGCCAGCAGGCACAGGGGTTCCACCTATGGCTACACCTTC | CASRHRGSTYGYTF
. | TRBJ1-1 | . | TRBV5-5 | TGTGCCAGCAGCCTGACGCTGGGTAAGAACACTGAAGCTTTCTTT | CASSLTLGKNTEAFF
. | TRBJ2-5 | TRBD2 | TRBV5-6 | TGTGCCAGCAGCCCCCCTAGCGGGGGCGACCAAGAGACCCAGTACTTC | CASSPPSGGDQETQYF
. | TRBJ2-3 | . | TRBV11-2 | TGTGCCAGCAGCTTAGGGGGGGAACCAACCACAGATACGCAGTATTTT | CASSLGGEPTTDTQYF
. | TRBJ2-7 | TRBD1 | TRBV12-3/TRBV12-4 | TGTGCCAGCAGTATGGACAGGGTACGGGAGCAGTACTTC | CASSMDRVREQYF
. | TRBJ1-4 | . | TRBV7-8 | TGTGCCAGCAGCTTCAATCTCGATTCCGAAAAACTGTTTTTT | CASSFNLDSEKLFF
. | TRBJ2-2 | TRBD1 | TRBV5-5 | TGTGCCAGCAGCAAAGGCTCCGGGACAGGGGACACCGGGGAGCTGTTTTTT | CASSKGSGTGDTGELFF
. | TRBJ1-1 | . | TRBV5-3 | TGTGCCAGAACCCCCCCCCGGGCGGGAGGGTTGAACACTGAAGCTTTCTTT | CARTPPRAGGLNTEAFF
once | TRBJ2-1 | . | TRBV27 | TGTGCCAGCAGTTTTCGGGGAGAAAATGAGCAGTTCTTC | CASSFRGENEQFF
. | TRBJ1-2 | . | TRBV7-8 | TGTGCCAGCAGCTTAGGGCTCTCCAGGCTGATTCGGGGCTACACCTTC | CASSLGLSRLIRGYTF
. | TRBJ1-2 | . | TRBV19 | TGTGCCAGTAGTTATTCCAGGGACTATGGCTACACCTTC | CASSYSRDYGYTF
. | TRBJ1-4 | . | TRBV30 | TGTGCCTGGAGTGTGGGCAGGGCCCTGGGAACTAATGAAAAACTGTTTTTT | CAWSVGRALGTNEKLFF
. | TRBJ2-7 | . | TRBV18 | TGTGCCAGCTCACCACGGCATGACTCCTACGAGCAGTACTTC | CASSPRHDSYEQYF
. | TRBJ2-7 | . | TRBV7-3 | TGTGCCAGCAGCTTACAGGGTACCTACGAGCAGTACTTC | CASSLQGTYEQYF
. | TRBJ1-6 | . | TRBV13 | TGTGCCAGCAGTTTAAGGGACCGATCGTCACCCCTCCACTTT | CASSLRDRSSPLHF
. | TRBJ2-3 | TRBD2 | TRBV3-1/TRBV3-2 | TGTGCCAGCAGCCAAGGCCCTCTAGCGGGGGTGCTACTCACAGATACGCAGTATTTT | CASSQGPLAGVLLTDTQYF